This is a list of T cell receptor beta chains from one sample in a study of brain T cells in children with intractable seizures. Measured with immunoSEQ multiplex PCR; TCRdb has only the in-frame clones, and not every one. The data hold approximately 44,000 clones, with about 93% observed a single time. The sample here was peripheral blood, taken at surgery. Source of these receptors: a girl aged 2-10 years with tuberous sclerosis and intractable seizures. Both conserved end residues are part of each CDR3. The D gene is left open where the match is weak. Expanded clones are given a class, and other clones once, few, many or no size at all.

>TRBV15|TRBJ1-1|.|TRBD1
TGTGCCACCAGCAACCCCAGACAGGGGGCGTCCACTGAAGCTTTCTTT
CATSNPRQGASTEAFF
>TRBV9|TRBJ2-3|.|.
TGTGCCAGCAGCGTTCGCGGGAGCACAGATACGCAGTATTTT
CASSVRGSTDTQYF
>TRBV5-1|TRBJ2-1|once|.
TGCGCCAGCAGCGCTAACAATGAGCAGTTCTTC
CASSANNEQFF
>TRBV3-1/TRBV3-2|TRBJ1-1|.|TRBD1
TGTGCCAGCAGCCAGGACAGGGCAACTGAAGCTTTCTTT
CASSQDRATEAFF
>TRBV14|TRBJ1-6|once|.
TGTGCCAGCAGCCATGGGGGGGCCGGTTCACCCCTCCACTTT
CASSHGGAGSPLHF
>TRBV10-2|TRBJ2-5|.|TRBD2
TGCGCCAGCAGTGATACTAGCGGCTACCAAGAGACCCAGTACTTC
CASSDTSGYQETQYF
>TRBV25-1|TRBJ2-2|few|.
TGTGCCAGCAGTGATGGAATAGGGGAGCTGTTTTTT
CASSDGIGELFF
>TRBV5-1|TRBJ1-6|.|.
TGCGCCAGCAGCTTGGCCTCAGGGGTCAATAATTCACCCCTCCACTTT
CASSLASGVNNSPLHF
>TRBV30|TRBJ1-3|.|.
TGTGCCTGGAGTGTACTTCAGTCGGGTCCACGGCGTGGAAACACCATATATTTT
CAWSVLQSGPRRGNTIYF
>TRBV19|TRBJ2-2|.|.
TGTGCCAGTAGACACCTCAGGGGAGACACCGGGGAGCTGTTTTTT
CASRHLRGDTGELFF
>TRBV6-1|TRBJ2-1|.|.
TGTGCCAGCAGTGAAGCGCTGGGGCAGCCCAATGAGCAGTTCTTC
CASSEALGQPNEQFF
>TRBV7-8|TRBJ2-5|.|.
TGTGCCAGCAGCTTAAGGGGTCTTGGGACCCAGTACTTC
CASSLRGLGTQYF
>TRBV5-5|TRBJ2-6|once|.
TGTGCCAGCAGACCTGACGGCAGGATTCTCTCTGGGGCCAACGTCCTGACTTTC
CASRPDGRILSGANVLTF
>TRBV2|TRBJ1-2|.|TRBD1
TGTGCCAGCACAGGGGGCAATGGCTACACCTTC
CASTGGNGYTF
>TRBV18|TRBJ2-5|.|TRBD2
TGTGCCAGCTCACCCCCTGGGGGGGAAGAGACCCAGTACTTC
CASSPPGGEETQYF
>TRBV30|TRBJ1-1|.|.
TGTGCCTGGAGAGGTGGTGACACTGAAGCTTTCTTT
CAWRGGDTEAFF
>TRBV5-6|TRBJ2-5|.|.
TGTGCCAGCAGCTTGCCCAACAGCCAAGAGACCCAGTACTTC
CASSLPNSQETQYF
>TRBV19|TRBJ1-5|.|TRBD1
TGTGCCAGTAGTACCGCCGACAGGGGTAATCAGCCCCAGCATTTT
CASSTADRGNQPQHF
>TRBV19|TRBJ2-3|.|.
TGTGCCAGCCGGAGGGTGGGTATGGATACGCAGTATTTT
CASRRVGMDTQYF
>TRBV29-1|TRBJ1-1|.|TRBD1
TGCAGCGCCCGGGACAGCGGATGGGGGGACACTGAAGCTTTCTTT
CSARDSGWGDTEAFF
>TRBV3-1/TRBV3-2|TRBJ2-3|.|TRBD2
TGTGCCAGCAGCCAGGGGACTAGCGGAGCTACGCAGTATTTT
CASSQGTSGATQYF
>TRBV7-9|TRBJ1-2|.|.
TGTGCCAGCAGTTTTCAGTCTAACTATGGCTACACCTTC
CASSFQSNYGYTF
>TRBV11-1|TRBJ2-1|.|TRBD1
TGTGCCAGCAGCTTCGGACAGGTCTACAATGAGCAGTTCTTC
CASSFGQVYNEQFF
>TRBV28|TRBJ1-5|.|TRBD1
TGTGCCAGCAGTTTAGAGGCAGGGGGAGTTCATCAGCCCCAGCATTTT
CASSLEAGGVHQPQHF
>TRBV7-3|TRBJ2-5|.|.
TGTGCCAGCAGCCTAGCGCGGACGGAAGAGACCCAGTACTTC
CASSLARTEETQYF
>TRBV5-1|TRBJ2-5|once|.
TGCGCCAGCAGCACGGACGCAAGCCAAGAGACCCAGTACTTC
CASSTDASQETQYF
>TRBV9|TRBJ1-1|.|TRBD1
TGTGCCAGCAGCGGAAACAGGGGAACTGAAGCTTTCTTT
CASSGNRGTEAFF
>TRBV5-1|TRBJ2-7|once|TRBD2
TGCGCCAGCAGTACTCCCCCGGGACTAGCGGGGGGGTTCCGGTACGAGCAGTACTTC
CASSTPPGLAGGFRYEQYF
>TRBV2|TRBJ1-4|.|TRBD1
TGTGCCAGCAGCGAACCGGGACAGGTTAATGAAAAACTGTTTTTT
CASSEPGQVNEKLFF
>TRBV5-4|TRBJ1-1|.|.
TGTGCCAGCAGCTTGACAGGGAGCACTGAAGCTTTCTTT
CASSLTGSTEAFF
>TRBV7-8|TRBJ2-5|.|TRBD1
TGTGCCAGCAGCTTAAGGGATAGGGGGCCGCGGCAAGAGACCCAGTACTTC
CASSLRDRGPRQETQYF
>TRBV4-1|TRBJ2-3|.|.
TGCGCCAGCAGCCAGGAAACAGATACGCAGTATTTT
CASSQETDTQYF
>TRBV6-5|TRBJ2-6|.|.
TGTGCCTCTCAGGGTTCTTCTTCTGGGGCCAACGTCCTGACTTTC
CASQGSSSGANVLTF
>TRBV2|TRBJ2-6|.|.
TGTGCCAGCAGTGTGTGGACACCCCTCTCTGGGGCCAACGTCCTGACTTTC
CASSVWTPLSGANVLTF